This entry features one TCR beta chain sequence. This specimen belongs to a study of blood T cell repertoires in COVID-19. Turning to the study itself: Some COVID-19 samples were acute and others convalescent; all came from the United States, Italy and Spain.

In assigning cohorts, the study relied on participant-reported clinical history. Recovered status applied to Cohort 3 donors who had two consecutive negative PCRs. It also applied to those with clearance or with symptom resolution. Authors' processing steps: From reference gene primer amplification, estimates of nucleated cell counts were derived. The table came from immunoSEQ multiplex PCR; TCRdb's copy has only in-frame clones and leaves some out. Clone size and the V and J calls come from that table; the DNA yielded D and trimming. The sample consists of about 330,000 clones, roughly 86% of them appearing once. The V gene end was trimmed by 4 bases and the J gene end by 0 bases; junction bases not matched to a gene: 9. Germline V gives CDR1 SGHRS, CDR2 YFSETQ. This CDR3 contains 19 residues.

This clonotype was sampled from a woman aged 30 to 39 who had recovered from COVID-19. The chain has TRBV5-1 and TRBJ2-1; the match to TRBD2 covers 14 bases. Sequencing was carried out using PBMCs or T cells enriched from blood (not recorded which). CDR3 loop: CASSPRGLAGARSYNEQFF. The CDR3, as DNA: TGCGCCAGCAGCCCGAGGGGACTAGCGGGGGCCCGCTCCTACAATGAGCAGTTCTTC.